The TCR beta chain described here comes from a study of cytomegalovirus exposure and HLA in healthy donors. The PCR made use of 60 Vbeta and 13 Jbeta primers. Here immunoSEQ multiplex PCR was the method, and the copy in TCRdb shows in-frame clones only, minus some. This table has roughly 130,000 clones, roughly two thirds appearing once. Germline CDR1 is MDHEN and CDR2 is SYDVKM. The V and J ends lost 5 bases and 7 bases respectively, with 20 bases between them. This CDR3 contains 15 residues. Study results and limitations: 150 or so TCR beta chains were listed as cytomegalovirus-associated. Some highly shared sequence variants likely arose as a pipeline artifact.

A word on this clone: Its target is not known.

The chain combines TRBV28 with TRBJ1-2; unclear D gene. This TCR came from a man aged 25-45 years in good health and CMV-seropositive. The specimen sequenced was PBMCs. The CDR3 DNA sequence: TGTGCCAGCAGTACGGGGTCCCCGGTGTACTGTGGCTACACCTTC. Translation gives CASSTGSPVYCGYTF.